These T cell receptor beta chains were read from a single sample in a study of T-cell reconstitution after alpha-beta-depleted transplantation in children. From the PCR reads, TCRdb called clonotypes with MiXCR, one entry per CDR3 protein. The table has more than 550,000 distinct CDR3 sequences, about 10% seen once. The material was PBMCs from the stem cell graft donor, obtained from the stem cell graft. Every receptor here comes from a human donor who donated a stem cell graft to a child with acute myeloid leukemia. The CDR3 runs from the conserved cysteine through the conserved F or W. The D gene is left open where the match is weak. Clone size is stated in some rows and not others, as once, few, many or a class when expanded.

D gene	V gene	clone size	J gene	CDR3 protein	CDR3 DNA
.	TRBV4-2	.	TRBJ2-2	CASSQDRGDKGFTGELFF	TGTGCCAGCAGCCAAGATCGAGGCGACAAGGGTTTCACCGGGGAGCTGTTTTTT
TRBD1	TRBV2	.	TRBJ1-5	CASRADRAYSNQPQHF	TGTGCCAGCAGGGCAGACAGGGCTTATAGCAATCAGCCCCAGCATTTT
.	TRBV28	few	TRBJ1-5	CASTDAGARYQPQHF	TGTGCCAGCACTGACGCAGGGGCCCGGTATCAGCCCCAGCATTTT
TRBD1	TRBV30	.	TRBJ1-4	CAWAAGGPVATNEKLFF	TGTGCCTGGGCCGCAGGGGGACCAGTTGCAACTAATGAAAAACTGTTTTTT
.	TRBV5-1	few	TRBJ1-4	CASGDTNEKLFF	TGCGCCAGCGGGGACACTAATGAAAAACTGTTTTTT
.	TRBV4-3	few	TRBJ2-2	CASSLNPKTIGNTGELFF	TGCGCCAGCAGCCTAAACCCGAAGACGATTGGAAACACCGGGGAGCTGTTTTTT
.	TRBV15	.	TRBJ2-2	CATSRDRAGAGELFF	TGTGCCACCAGCAGAGATCGGGCCGGGGCCGGGGAGCTGTTTTTT
.	TRBV20-1	many	TRBJ1-2	CSARDTSGFNYGYTF	TGCAGTGCTAGAGATACTTCAGGGTTTAACTATGGCTACACCTTC
.	TRBV6-1	few	TRBJ2-7	CASIRITYEQYF	TGTGCCAGCATTAGAATTACCTACGAGCAGTACTTC
.	TRBV12-3/TRBV12-4	few	TRBJ2-2	CASQRAANTGELFF	TGTGCCAGCCAAAGGGCAGCGAACACCGGGGAGCTGTTTTTT
TRBD2	TRBV7-3	.	TRBJ2-3	CASSPRGGRISDTQYF	TGTGCCAGCAGCCCGCGCGGCGGGAGGATATCAGATACGCAGTATTTT
TRBD2	TRBV12-3/TRBV12-4	many	TRBJ2-3	CASSPGVAGSDTQYF	TGTGCCAGCAGTCCCGGGGTAGCGGGTTCGGATACGCAGTATTTT
TRBD1	TRBV15	.	TRBJ1-2	CATSRGDREYGYTF	TGTGCCACCAGCAGAGGGGACAGGGAATATGGCTACACCTTC
.	TRBV11-2	few	TRBJ1-1	CASSFSTETEAFF	TGTGCCAGCAGCTTTAGTACAGAGACTGAAGCTTTCTTT
.	TRBV4-2	.	TRBJ1-2	CASSQDQGTYGYTF	TGTGCCAGCAGCCAAGATCAGGGGACTTATGGCTACACCTTC
.	TRBV29-1	few	TRBJ1-5	CSVGAGNQPQHF	TGCAGCGTTGGGGCAGGGAATCAGCCCCAGCATTTT
.	TRBV7-3	many	TRBJ2-1	CASSYAGTNYNEQFF	TGTGCCAGCAGCTACGCCGGGACCAATTACAATGAGCAGTTCTTC
.	TRBV7-9	.	TRBJ1-3	CASSLRAGPNSGNTIYF	TGTGCCAGCAGCTTACGTGCCGGACCGAACTCTGGAAACACCATATATTTT
.	TRBV12-3/TRBV12-4	many	TRBJ2-4	CASSFRGTSKNIQYF	TGTGCCAGCAGTTTCCGCGGGACCTCTAAAAACATTCAGTACTTC
TRBD2	TRBV20-1	.	TRBJ2-1	CSAREAGTTPRMNEQFF	TGCAGTGCTAGGGAAGCCGGGACTACCCCCCGTATGAATGAGCAGTTCTTC
.	TRBV20-1	.	TRBJ2-7	CSAKRQTYEQYF	TGCAGTGCCAAACGCCAAACCTACGAGCAGTACTTC
.	TRBV7-2	.	TRBJ2-7	CASRPTRGYEQYF	TGTGCCAGCAGGCCTACGCGGGGCTACGAGCAGTACTTC